This T cell receptor (beta chain) was obtained from a study of post-analysis software for immune sequencing data. Findings of the study overall: Clustering by F measure revealed strong co-clustering among samples prepared together in one batch.

This clonotype was found many times. Its antigen is currently unknown. Researchers reported that TCR beta cDNA libraries carried unique molecular identifiers. Using its own MiXCR run on the PCR reads, TCRdb lists one record per CDR3 protein. Of under 200,000 distinct CDR3 sequences in the sample, over 25% are singletons; the top ten hold 3% to 4%. Sequenced material: blood. This TCR derives from a girl aged 2-17 years with multiple sclerosis.

The CDR3 loop is CASSHRTSGDNEQFF. The CDR3, as DNA: TGCGCCAGCAGTCATCGGACTAGCGGGGACAATGAGCAGTTCTTC. The V and J genes are TRBV4-1 and TRBJ2-1; 12 bases are a match to TRBD2. Trimming cost V 6 bases and J 5 bases; bases outside gene matches: 5. Germline V gene lookup returns CDR1 MGHRA and CDR2 YSYEKL. The CDR3 length is 15 residues.